This T cell receptor beta chain was identified in a study of T cells in localized non-small cell lung cancer. Remarks on this clone: Its antigen is still unknown.

Points from the study as a whole: Uninvolved adjacent lung showed higher T cell clonality than tumor. Only one tumor region was sequenced, so heterogeneity remains possible.

The data were produced by immunoSEQ multiplex PCR, yet TCRdb's version contains in-frame clones alone and is incomplete. The sample consists of roughly 34,000 clones, 87% of them appearing once. V gave up 3 bases and J gave up 8 bases; unmatched junction bases: 6. The length of the CDR3 is 13 residues. Looked up from germline, CDR1 is LNHDA and CDR2 is SQIVND (reference sequence). V gene TRBV19 combines with J gene TRBJ1-1; TRBD1 matches 7 bases. This clonotype was sampled from a man aged 40 to 75 with stage III lung adenocarcinoma. The source material was peripheral blood mononuclear cells, sampled before any cancer treatment. This CDR3 is CASSIGAGQEAFF. Written as DNA, the CDR3 is TGTGCCAGTAGTATCGGGGCGGGACAGGAAGCTTTCTTT.